The source of this TCR beta chain is a study of cytomegalovirus exposure and HLA in healthy donors. V was clipped by 6 bases and J by 4 bases; unmatched bases: 2. The germline V gene has CDR1 KGHSH and CDR2 LQKENI. The CDR3 has 14 residues. As for this clone: Its cognate antigen is unknown.

General study points: Reportedly, cytomegalovirus status was diagnosed with high sensitivity and specificity. A subsequent analysis found that TCR clusters from the first cohort also tended to co-occur in the approximately 120 validation repertoires, with around 94% of cluster scores above 0. A list of 150 or so TCR beta chains associated with cytomegalovirus was given.

Generated by immunoSEQ multiplex PCR, the TCRdb table keeps only in-frame clones and is missing some. The table lists about 160,000 clones, 84% of them singletons. This chain uses TRBV18 with TRBJ2-2, with 10 bases that match TRBD2. The TCR sequence derives from a man aged 25-45 years in good health and CMV-seropositive. Input material: PBMCs. The CDR3 DNA reads as TGTGCCAGCTCGGGACTAGCGTCCACCGGGGAGCTGTTTTTT. The encoded protein is CASSGLASTGELFF.